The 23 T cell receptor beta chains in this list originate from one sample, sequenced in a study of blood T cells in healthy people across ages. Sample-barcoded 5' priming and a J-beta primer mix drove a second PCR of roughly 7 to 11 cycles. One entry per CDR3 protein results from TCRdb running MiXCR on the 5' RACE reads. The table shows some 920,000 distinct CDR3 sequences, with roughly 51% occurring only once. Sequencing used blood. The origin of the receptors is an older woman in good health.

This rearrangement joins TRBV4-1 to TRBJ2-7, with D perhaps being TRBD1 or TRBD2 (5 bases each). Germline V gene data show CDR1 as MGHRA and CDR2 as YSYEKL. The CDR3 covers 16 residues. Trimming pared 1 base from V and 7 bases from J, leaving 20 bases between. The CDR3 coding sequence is TGCGCCAGCAGCCAAGTACATTCGGCAGGGTGGAGGGAGCAGTACTTC. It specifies CASSQVHSAGWREQYF.

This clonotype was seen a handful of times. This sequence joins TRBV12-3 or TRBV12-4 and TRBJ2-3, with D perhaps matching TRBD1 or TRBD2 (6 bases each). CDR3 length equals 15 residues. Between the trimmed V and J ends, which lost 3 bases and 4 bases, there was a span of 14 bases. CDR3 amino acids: CASSFFRRGADTQYF. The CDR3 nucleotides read TGTGCCAGCAGTTTCTTCCGGAGGGGGGCAGATACGCAGTATTTT.

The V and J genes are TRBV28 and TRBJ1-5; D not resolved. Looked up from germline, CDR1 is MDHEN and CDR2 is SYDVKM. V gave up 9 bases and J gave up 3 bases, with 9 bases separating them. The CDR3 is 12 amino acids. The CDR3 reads CASNTVNQPQHF. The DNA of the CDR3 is TGTGCCAGTAATACAGTCAATCAGCCCCAGCATTTT. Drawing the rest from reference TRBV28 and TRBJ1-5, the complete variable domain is DVKVTQSSRYLVKRTGEKVFLECVQDMDHENMFWYRQDPGLGLRLIYFSYDVKMKEKGDIPEGYSVSREKKERFSLILESASTNQTSMYLCASNTVNQPQHFGDGTRLSIL.

CDR3 nucleotide sequence: TGTGCCAGCAGTTACTCCGACAGGTCCGCCGAGCAGTACTTC. This codes for CASSYSDRSAEQYF. The chain employs TRBV7-9 and TRBJ2-7, with D possibly TRBD1 on 6 matching bases. CDR1 SEHNR and CDR2 FQNEAQ come from the germline V gene (reference sequence). V lost 6 bases, J lost 6 bases, and 18 bases lay in between. The CDR3 runs to 14 residues.

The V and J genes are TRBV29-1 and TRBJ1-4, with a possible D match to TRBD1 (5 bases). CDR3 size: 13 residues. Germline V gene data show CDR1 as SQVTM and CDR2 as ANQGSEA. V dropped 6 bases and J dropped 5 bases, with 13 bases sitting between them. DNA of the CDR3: TGCAGCGTCGGGACGGATTACAATGAAAAACTGTTTTTT. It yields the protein CSVGTDYNEKLFF.

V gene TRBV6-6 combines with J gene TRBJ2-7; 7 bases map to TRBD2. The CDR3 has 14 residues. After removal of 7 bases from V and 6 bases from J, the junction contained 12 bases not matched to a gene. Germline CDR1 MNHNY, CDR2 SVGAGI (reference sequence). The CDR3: CASTGIGRAREQYF. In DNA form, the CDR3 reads TGTGCCAGCACGGGGATAGGGAGGGCCCGCGAGCAGTACTTC.

The CDR3 DNA reads as TGTGCCAGCAGTGTCCCCCGGTCCTTGGGGGAGCTGTTTTTT. It translates to CASSVPRSLGELFF. This chain joins TRBV28 and TRBJ2-2; D call uncertain. The CDR3 has 14 amino acids. Germline assignment: CDR1 MDHEN and CDR2 SYDVKM. The V gene lost 5 bases and the J gene lost 8 bases, with 15 bases spanning the gap.

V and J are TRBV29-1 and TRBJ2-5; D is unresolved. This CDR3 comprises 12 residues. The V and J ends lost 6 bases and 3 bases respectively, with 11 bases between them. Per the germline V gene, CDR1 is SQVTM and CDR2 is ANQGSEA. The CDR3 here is CSVAQVKETQYF. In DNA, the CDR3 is TGCAGCGTCGCCCAGGTGAAAGAGACCCAGTACTTC.

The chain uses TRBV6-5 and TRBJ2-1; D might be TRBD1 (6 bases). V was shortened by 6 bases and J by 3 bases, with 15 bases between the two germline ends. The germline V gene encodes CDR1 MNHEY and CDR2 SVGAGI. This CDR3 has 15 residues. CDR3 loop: CASSHRERGYNEQFF. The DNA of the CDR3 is TGTGCCAGCAGCCACAGGGAACGGGGCTACAATGAGCAGTTCTTC.

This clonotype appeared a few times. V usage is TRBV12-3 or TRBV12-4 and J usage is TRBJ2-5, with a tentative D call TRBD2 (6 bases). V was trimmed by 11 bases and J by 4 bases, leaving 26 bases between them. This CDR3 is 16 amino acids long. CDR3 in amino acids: CASFQSGYIIRETQYF. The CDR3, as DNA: TGTGCCTCTTTTCAAAGCGGGTACATTATAAGAGAGACCCAGTACTTC.

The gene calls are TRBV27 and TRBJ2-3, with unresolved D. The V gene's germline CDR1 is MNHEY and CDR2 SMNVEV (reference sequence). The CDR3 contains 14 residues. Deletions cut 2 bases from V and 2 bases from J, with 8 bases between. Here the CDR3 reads CASSLALITDTQYF. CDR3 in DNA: TGTGCCAGCAGTTTAGCCCTAATCACAGATACGCAGTATTTT.

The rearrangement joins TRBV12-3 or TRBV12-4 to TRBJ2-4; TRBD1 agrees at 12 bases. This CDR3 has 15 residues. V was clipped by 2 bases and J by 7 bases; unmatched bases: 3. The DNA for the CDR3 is TGTGCCAGCAGTTTATTGGGACAGGGGGCGAACATTCAGTACTTC. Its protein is CASSLLGQGANIQYF.

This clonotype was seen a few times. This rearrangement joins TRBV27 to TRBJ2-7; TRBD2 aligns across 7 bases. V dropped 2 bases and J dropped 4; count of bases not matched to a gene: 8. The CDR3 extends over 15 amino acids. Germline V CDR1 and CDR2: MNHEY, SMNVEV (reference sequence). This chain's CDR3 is CASSLRAGVGYEQYF. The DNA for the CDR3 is TGTGCCAGCAGTTTAAGGGCGGGAGTTGGGTACGAGCAGTACTTC.

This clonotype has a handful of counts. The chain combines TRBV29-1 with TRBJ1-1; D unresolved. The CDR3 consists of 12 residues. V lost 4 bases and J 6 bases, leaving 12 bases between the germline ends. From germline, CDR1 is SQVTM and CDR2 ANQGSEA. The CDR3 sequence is CSVVSLAAEAFF. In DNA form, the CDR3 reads TGCAGCGTTGTATCGCTTGCAGCTGAAGCTTTCTTT.

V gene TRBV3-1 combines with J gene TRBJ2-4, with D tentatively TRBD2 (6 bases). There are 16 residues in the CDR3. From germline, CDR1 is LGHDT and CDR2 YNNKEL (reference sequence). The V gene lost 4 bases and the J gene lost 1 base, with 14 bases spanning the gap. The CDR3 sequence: CASSLENRGAKNIQYF. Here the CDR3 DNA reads TGTGCCAGCAGCCTTGAAAATCGGGGGGCCAAAAACATTCAGTACTTC. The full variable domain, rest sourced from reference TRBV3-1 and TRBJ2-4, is DTAVSQTPKYLVTQMGNDKSIKCEQNLGHDTMYWYKQDSKKFLKIMFSYNNKELIINETVPNRFSPKSPDKAHLNLHINSLELGDSAVYFCASSLENRGAKNIQYFGAGTRLSVL.

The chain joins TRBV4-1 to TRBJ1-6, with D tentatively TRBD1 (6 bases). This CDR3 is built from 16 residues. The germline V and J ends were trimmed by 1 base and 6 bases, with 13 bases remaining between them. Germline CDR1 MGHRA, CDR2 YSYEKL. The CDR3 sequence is CASSQVFGTLNSPLHF. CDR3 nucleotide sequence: TGCGCCAGCAGCCAAGTATTCGGGACACTTAATTCACCCCTCCACTTT.

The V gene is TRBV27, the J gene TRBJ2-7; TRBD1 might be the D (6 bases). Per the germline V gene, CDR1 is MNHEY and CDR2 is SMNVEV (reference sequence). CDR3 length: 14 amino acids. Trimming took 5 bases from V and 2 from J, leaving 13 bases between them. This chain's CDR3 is CASSLRGQAYEQYF. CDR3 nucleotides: TGTGCCAGCAGTCTACGGGGACAAGCCTACGAGCAGTACTTC.

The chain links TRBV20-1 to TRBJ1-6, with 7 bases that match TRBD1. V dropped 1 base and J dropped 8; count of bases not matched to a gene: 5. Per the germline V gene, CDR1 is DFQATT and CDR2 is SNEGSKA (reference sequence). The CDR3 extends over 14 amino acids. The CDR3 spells CSARVGTEDSPLHF. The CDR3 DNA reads TGCAGTGCTAGAGTAGGGACAGAGGATTCACCCCTCCACTTT.

The DNA for the CDR3 is TGCAGTGCTAGTGACAGGAGAAATCAGCCCCAGCATTTT. Amino acid sequence: CSASDRRNQPQHF. The rearrangement joins TRBV20-1 to TRBJ1-5; D perhaps matches TRBD1 (6 bases). The CDR3 runs 13 residues. Trimming shortened V by 3 bases and J by 4 bases, and 10 bases separated the two germline ends. In germline, CDR1 is DFQATT, CDR2 SNEGSKA (reference sequence).

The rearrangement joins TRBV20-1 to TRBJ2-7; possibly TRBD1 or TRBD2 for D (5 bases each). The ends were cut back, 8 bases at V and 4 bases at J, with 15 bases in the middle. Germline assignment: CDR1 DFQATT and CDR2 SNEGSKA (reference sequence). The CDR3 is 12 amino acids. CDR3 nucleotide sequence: TGCAGTTCAGAGGGGTTGTTATACGAGCAGTACTTC. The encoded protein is CSSEGLLYEQYF.

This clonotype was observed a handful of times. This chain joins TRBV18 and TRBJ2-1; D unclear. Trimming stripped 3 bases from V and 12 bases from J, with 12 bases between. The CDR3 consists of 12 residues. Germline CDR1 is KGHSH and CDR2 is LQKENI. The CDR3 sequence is CASSPIRWGQFF. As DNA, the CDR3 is TGTGCCAGCTCACCTATCCGCTGGGGGCAGTTCTTC.

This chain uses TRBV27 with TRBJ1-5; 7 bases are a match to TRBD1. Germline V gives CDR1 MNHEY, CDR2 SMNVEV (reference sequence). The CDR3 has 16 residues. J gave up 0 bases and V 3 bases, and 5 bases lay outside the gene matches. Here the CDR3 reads CASSFSGTDSNQPQHF. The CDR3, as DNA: TGTGCCAGCAGTTTTTCCGGGACAGATAGCAATCAGCCCCAGCATTTT.

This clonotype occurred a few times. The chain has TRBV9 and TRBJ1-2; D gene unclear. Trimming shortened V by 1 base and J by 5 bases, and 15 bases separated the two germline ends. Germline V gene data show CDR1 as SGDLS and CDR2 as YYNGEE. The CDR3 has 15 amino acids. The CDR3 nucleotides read TGTGCCAGCAGCGTACAAGTCCAGGCGGAGTATGGCTACACCTTC. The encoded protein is CASSVQVQAEYGYTF.